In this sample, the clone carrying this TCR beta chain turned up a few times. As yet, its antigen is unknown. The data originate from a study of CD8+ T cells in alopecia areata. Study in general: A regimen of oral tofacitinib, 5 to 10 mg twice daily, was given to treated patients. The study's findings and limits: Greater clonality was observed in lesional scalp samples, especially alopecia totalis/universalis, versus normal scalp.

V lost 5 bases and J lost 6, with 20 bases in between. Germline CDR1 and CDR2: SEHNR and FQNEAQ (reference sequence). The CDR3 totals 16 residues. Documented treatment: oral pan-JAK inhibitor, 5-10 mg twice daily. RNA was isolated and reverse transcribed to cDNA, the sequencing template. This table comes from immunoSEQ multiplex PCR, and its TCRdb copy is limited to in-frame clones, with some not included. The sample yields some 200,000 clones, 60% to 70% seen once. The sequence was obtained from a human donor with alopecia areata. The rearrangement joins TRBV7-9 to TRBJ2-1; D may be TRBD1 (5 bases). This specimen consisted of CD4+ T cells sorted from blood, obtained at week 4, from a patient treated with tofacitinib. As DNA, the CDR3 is TGTGCCAGCAGCCCCTGTAGGGCAGGGTGGTGCAATGAGCAGTTCTTC. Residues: CASSPCRAGWCNEQFF.